This is a list of T cell receptor beta chains from one sample in a study of technical replicates of blood from several donors. Measured with immunoSEQ multiplex PCR; TCRdb has only the in-frame clones, and not every one. The sample has about 75,000 clones, 97% seen once; the top ten hold almost 0.3%. The material sequenced was T cells isolated from PBMCs. These TCRs come from a human donor in good health. Both conserved end residues are part of each CDR3. The D gene is left open where the match is weak. Only some rows state a clone size, as once, few, many or a class for expanded clones.

TGCGCCAGCAGCCATGACGGGGACTATGGCTACACCTTC | CASSHDGDYGYTF | TRBV4-1 | once | TRBJ1-2 | .
TGCGCCAGCAGCCAAGTTGGAGGGTTCAGCAACACCATATATTTT | CASSQVGGFSNTIYF | TRBV4-3 | . | TRBJ1-3 | .
TGTGCCAGCAGTGCAACAGGGCTGGTCTATGGCTACACCTTC | CASSATGLVYGYTF | TRBV9 | . | TRBJ1-2 | .
TGTGCCAGCTCACCCCTAGACAGGGCTACTCCCTACGAGCAGTACTTC | CASSPLDRATPYEQYF | TRBV18 | . | TRBJ2-7 | TRBD1
TGTGCCAGTAGTTGGGGGGTAAGCACAGATACGCAGTATTTT | CASSWGVSTDTQYF | TRBV19 | . | TRBJ2-3 | .
TGTGCCAGCCCAGGACAGGGGTATGGTGGCTACACCTTC | CASPGQGYGGYTF | TRBV2 | . | TRBJ1-2 | TRBD1
TGCGCCAGCAGCCCACAGGGGGCGAACACCGGGGAGCTGTTTTTT | CASSPQGANTGELFF | TRBV5-1 | . | TRBJ2-2 | TRBD1
TGTGCCAGCAGTTTATCGGGGGCCCGCACTGAAGCTTTCTTT | CASSLSGARTEAFF | TRBV27 | . | TRBJ1-1 | .
TGTGCCAGCAGCTTAGTGGGAGGGCCTTATGAGACCCAGTACTTC | CASSLVGGPYETQYF | TRBV7-2 | once | TRBJ2-5 | TRBD2
TGCAGCGTTGAGGGTAGCGGGAGGAGGCCCTACAATGAGCAGTTCTTC | CSVEGSGRRPYNEQFF | TRBV29-1 | . | TRBJ2-1 | TRBD2
TGTGCCAGCAGCTTAGTATTTCAGGGGGAAGATGTGACCCAGTACTTC | CASSLVFQGEDVTQYF | TRBV11-3 | . | TRBJ2-5 | TRBD1
TGCAGCGTTGAGAGGAACACTGAAGCTTTCTTT | CSVERNTEAFF | TRBV29-1 | . | TRBJ1-1 | .
TGTGCCAGCAGTTTTGGTAGGGGCGAGCAGTACTTC | CASSFGRGEQYF | TRBV28 | . | TRBJ2-7 | .
TGCGCCAGCAGCGCCTGGACTAGCGGGAGCACAGATACGCAGTATTTT | CASSAWTSGSTDTQYF | TRBV5-1 | . | TRBJ2-3 | TRBD2
TGTGCCAGCGCTGGGACAGCGCGGGTTGGGGAGCAGTACTTC | CASAGTARVGEQYF | TRBV6-1 | . | TRBJ2-7 | TRBD1
TGCGCCAGCAGCTTCGGTAGCGGGAGTTACGAGCAGTACTTC | CASSFGSGSYEQYF | TRBV5-1 | once | TRBJ2-7 | TRBD2
TGTGCCAGCAGCTTAGCAGCGGGAGATATAGAGACCCAGTACTTC | CASSLAAGDIETQYF | TRBV11-2 | . | TRBJ2-5 | TRBD2
TGTGCCAGCAGTATCCAAACTGGGAACACCGGGGAGCTGTTTTTT | CASSIQTGNTGELFF | TRBV27 | . | TRBJ2-2 | .
TGCAGCGGGGGGGGACGGATGAACACTGAAGCTTTCTTT | CSGGGRMNTEAFF | TRBV29-1 | . | TRBJ1-1 | .
TGTGCCAGCAGCAACGAGGGGGACAGGGCCCTTGAGCAGTTCTTC | CASSNEGDRALEQFF | TRBV5-4 | . | TRBJ2-1 | TRBD1
TGTGCCAGCAGCCAGGGGGCCCTGAACACTGAAGCTTTCTTT | CASSQGALNTEAFF | TRBV7-9 | . | TRBJ1-1 | TRBD1
TGTGCCAGCAGTGAAGGCGCAGATACGCAGTATTTT | CASSEGADTQYF | TRBV6-1 | . | TRBJ2-3 | .
TGTGCCAGCAGCTATGGACTGTTCCCCAGTCATGGCTACACCTTC | CASSYGLFPSHGYTF | TRBV5-6 | . | TRBJ1-2 | .
TGTGCCAGCAGCCAACCAGGGACTAGCGGGCCCAACACCGGGGAGCTGTTTTTT | CASSQPGTSGPNTGELFF | TRBV4-2 | . | TRBJ2-2 | TRBD2
TGTGCCAGCAGAGTCACTTACGAGCAGTACTTC | CASRVTYEQYF | TRBV2 | once | TRBJ2-7 | .
TGTGCCAGCAGTTCATGGACTAGCGGGATATACGAGCAGTACTTC | CASSSWTSGIYEQYF | TRBV28 | . | TRBJ2-7 | TRBD2
TGTGCCAGCAGCCCAATAACAGGGTTTGACGAGCAGTACTTC | CASSPITGFDEQYF | TRBV11-2 | once | TRBJ2-7 | .
TGTGCCAGCAGAAACGTAGCAGCAACTAATGAAAAACTGTTTTTT | CASRNVAATNEKLFF | TRBV27 | . | TRBJ1-4 | .
TGTGCCAGCCGTGAACTAGCGTACACCGGGGAGCTGTTTTTT | CASRELAYTGELFF | TRBV27 | . | TRBJ2-2 | TRBD2
TGTGCCAGCAGTCAGGGGGGCTACACTGAAGCTTTCTTT | CASSQGGYTEAFF | TRBV2 | . | TRBJ1-1 | TRBD1
TGCGCCAGCAGCCAAGATACTAGCGGGCAGTACTACAATGAGCAGTTCTTC | CASSQDTSGQYYNEQFF | TRBV4-3 | . | TRBJ2-1 | TRBD2
TGTGCCAGCAGCTTAAGGCTAGTTGGCGAGCAGTTCTTC | CASSLRLVGEQFF | TRBV7-3 | . | TRBJ2-1 | .
TGTGCCATCGCGGACAGTGTATATGGCTACACCTTC | CAIADSVYGYTF | TRBV10-3 | . | TRBJ1-2 | .
TGTGCCAGCAGCTTAGTAGGCGGAAACACTGAAGCTTTCTTT | CASSLVGGNTEAFF | TRBV7-8 | . | TRBJ1-1 | .
TGTGCCAGCAGTGACTATACAGGGGGCCAGCCCCAGCATTTT | CASSDYTGGQPQHF | TRBV6-1 | once | TRBJ1-5 | TRBD1
TGTGCCAGCAGTAAACATTACAATGAGCAGTTCTTC | CASSKHYNEQFF | TRBV6-6 | . | TRBJ2-1 | .
TGCGCCAGCAGCCAAGGAATGGCTCAGCCCCAGCATTTT | CASSQGMAQPQHF | TRBV4-1 | . | TRBJ1-5 | .
TGTGCCAGCAGCACTACTACCGGGGTCTACGAGCAGTACTTC | CASSTTTGVYEQYF | TRBV28 | . | TRBJ2-7 | .
TGTGCCAGCATCTCTTGCAGGGAAAGGTTGAGATACGAGCAGTACTTC | CASISCRERLRYEQYF | TRBV21-1 | . | TRBJ2-7 | .
TGCAGCGTTGCAGGGGGACAGGTCCTGTACGAGCAGTACTTC | CSVAGGQVLYEQYF | TRBV29-1 | . | TRBJ2-7 | TRBD1